This T cell receptor beta chain is drawn from a study of blood T cell repertoires in COVID-19. About the study: COVID-19 samples collected from the United States, Italy and Spain covered acute and convalescent phases.

CDR1 is MDHEN, CDR2 SYDVKM, per germline. This CDR3 region has 14 residues. Trimming at V came to 5 bases and at J to 8 bases, leaving 10 bases not matched to a gene. Individuals drawn from approximately 26 US areas were roughly 18 to 95 years old. Assay: immunoSEQ multiplex PCR; the TCRdb copy retains only in-frame clones and omits some. The table has about 280,000 clones, 75% to 90% seen once; the top ten hold roughly 4%. This clonotype was sampled from a woman between 25 and 40 years old with acute COVID-19. This rearrangement joins TRBV28 to TRBJ1-2; 8 positions agree with TRBD1. The source material was PBMCs or T cells enriched from blood (not recorded which). The CDR3 reads CASSLPQGARGYTF. CDR3 nucleotides: TGTGCCAGCAGTCTCCCCCAGGGGGCGCGGGGCTACACCTTC.